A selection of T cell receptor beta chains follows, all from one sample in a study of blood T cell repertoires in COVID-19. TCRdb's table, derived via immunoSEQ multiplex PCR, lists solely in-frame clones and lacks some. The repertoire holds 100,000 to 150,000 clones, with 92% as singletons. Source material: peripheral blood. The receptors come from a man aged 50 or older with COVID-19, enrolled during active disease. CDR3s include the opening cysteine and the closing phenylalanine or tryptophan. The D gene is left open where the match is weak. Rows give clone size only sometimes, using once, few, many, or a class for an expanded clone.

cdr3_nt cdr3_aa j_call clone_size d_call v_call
TGCAGCGTTGAACAGGGGGTAGGTGGCTACACCTTC CSVEQGVGGYTF TRBJ1-2 once TRBD1 TRBV29-1
TGTGCCAGCAGTGATTTTCCCCAGGGGGCATACACCATATATTTT CASSDFPQGAYTIYF TRBJ1-3 . TRBD1 TRBV6-1
TGTGCCATCAGTGGGGGGGGCCCGCCCCCTTCCTACGAGCAGTACTTC CAISGGGPPPSYEQYF TRBJ2-7 . . TRBV10-3
TGTGCCAGCAGCCTGACTTGGAGCGGGAGGTTAAATGAGCAGTTCTTC CASSLTWSGRLNEQFF TRBJ2-1 . TRBD2 TRBV2
TGTGCCAGTAGTACGTCTAGAACACAATACAATGAGCAGTTCTTC CASSTSRTQYNEQFF TRBJ2-1 . . TRBV19
TGTGCCAGCTCCGGCGGAAGGGGCGGCTTAGCCAAAAACATTCAGTACTTC CASSGGRGGLAKNIQYF TRBJ2-4 . . TRBV18
TGCGCCAGCAGCGGGACTAGCGGGAGGGCTGACGAGCAGTACTTC CASSGTSGRADEQYF TRBJ2-7 . TRBD2 TRBV5-1
TGTGCCAGCAGAGGAGAGGGGGCTTATGGCTACACCTTC CASRGEGAYGYTF TRBJ1-2 once TRBD1 TRBV2
TGTGCCATCAGTACTAGCGGGGGCTACGAGCAGTACTTC CAISTSGGYEQYF TRBJ2-7 . TRBD2 TRBV10-3
TGTGCCTGGAGTGTAGGTACAGGGCTCCCGAGCTACGAGCAGTACTTC CAWSVGTGLPSYEQYF TRBJ2-7 . . TRBV30
TGCGCCAGCAGTCCCTGGGATGACAGGGGCTATGGCTACACCTTC CASSPWDDRGYGYTF TRBJ1-2 . TRBD1 TRBV10-2
TGTGCCAGCTCAAGGACAGGGGATGGCTACACCTTC CASSRTGDGYTF TRBJ1-2 once TRBD1 TRBV18
TGTGCCAGTAACCTAGCGGGAGGGGCAGATACGCAGTATTTT CASNLAGGADTQYF TRBJ2-3 . TRBD2 TRBV19
TGTGCCAGCAGTTTCGGGTTAAACACCATATATTTT CASSFGLNTIYF TRBJ1-3 . . TRBV12-3/TRBV12-4
TGTGCCAGCAGTGAAAGGGGCTTTAGCAACACCGGGGAGCTGTTTTTT CASSERGFSNTGELFF TRBJ2-2 . . TRBV2
TGTGCCAGCACCGTATTTCAGGGTTATCAGCCCCAGCATTTT CASTVFQGYQPQHF TRBJ1-5 . . TRBV28
TGTGCCTGGAGTGTAAAAGCGGGAGGATTCGGAGAGACCCAGTACTTC CAWSVKAGGFGETQYF TRBJ2-5 . TRBD2 TRBV30
TGTGCCAGCGGAGGACAGCCGAACACCGGGGAGCTGTTTTTT CASGGQPNTGELFF TRBJ2-2 . . TRBV9
TGTGCCAGCAGCTTCCAGGGGGCCCTGGCCGGGGAGCTGTTTTTT CASSFQGALAGELFF TRBJ2-2 . TRBD1 TRBV5-8
TGTGCCAGCAGTAGCACCGGGACAGGGGGCGCCTACACCTTC CASSSTGTGGAYTF TRBJ1-2 . TRBD1 TRBV6-5
TGTGCCAGCAGCTTAACCCCGGGACTAGCGGGTCTCACCGGGGAGCTGTTTTTT CASSLTPGLAGLTGELFF TRBJ2-2 . TRBD2 TRBV7-3
TGTGCCAGCAGTTACTGGGGACAGGGTTACCAGCCCCAGCATTTT CASSYWGQGYQPQHF TRBJ1-5 few TRBD1 TRBV6-2/TRBV6-3
TGTGCCACCAGTGGTGGAGACGGGGGAGAGACCCAGTACTTC CATSGGDGGETQYF TRBJ2-5 . . TRBV24-1
TGCGCCAGCAGCCAAGTTTTGCGATCCCGCTCCTACAATGAGCAGTTCTTC CASSQVLRSRSYNEQFF TRBJ2-1 . . TRBV4-3
TGTGCCAGCAGCTTAGATGCCGGGACTAGCGGGAGGTTAAACTACGAGCAGTACTTC CASSLDAGTSGRLNYEQYF TRBJ2-7 . TRBD2 TRBV7-6
TGTGCCAGCAGTCCCCCCGGGGGGGCTGGCGACGTTTACTATGGCTACACCTTC CASSPPGGAGDVYYGYTF TRBJ1-2 . . TRBV28
TGTGCCAGCAGTTTAACGTCAGGGATTGAAAAACTGTTTTTT CASSLTSGIEKLFF TRBJ1-4 once . TRBV27
TGTGCCAGCAGCTTGGCTAGCGGGATGAACACCGGGGAGCTGTTTTTT CASSLASGMNTGELFF TRBJ2-2 . TRBD2 TRBV7-6
TGTGCCAGCAGTTACTCGACACAGAACACCGGGGAGCTGTTTTTT CASSYSTQNTGELFF TRBJ2-2 . . TRBV6-5